Listed below are T cell receptor beta chains from one sample, sequenced in a study of blood T cell repertoires in COVID-19. Data came from immunoSEQ multiplex PCR; TCRdb stores just in-frame clones and leaves some out. The table shows some 300,000 clones, with just under 90% occurring only once. Sample: PBMCs or T cells enriched from blood (not recorded which). Receptor source: a woman aged 25 to 39 who had recovered from COVID-19. The CDR3 runs from the conserved cysteine through the conserved F or W. The D gene is left open where the match is weak. Not all rows give a size; the values are once, few, many and, for expanded clones, a class.

V: TRBV6-5; D: .; J: TRBJ2-7; size: .; DNA: TGTGCCAGCAGCCACACAGGGACCTACGAGCAGTACTTC; CDR3: CASSHTGTYEQYF
V: TRBV19; D: .; J: TRBJ2-3; size: .; DNA: TGTGCCAGTAATGGTCGGGAGACCCCAGATACGCAGTATTTT; CDR3: CASNGRETPDTQYF
V: TRBV7-3; D: .; J: TRBJ2-6; size: .; DNA: TGTGCCAGCAGCCCGGGTCAGGCCAACGTCCTGACTTTC; CDR3: CASSPGQANVLTF
V: TRBV25-1; D: .; J: TRBJ1-2; size: .; DNA: TGTGCCAGCAGTTCAGGGGCCCACTATGGCTACACCTTC; CDR3: CASSSGAHYGYTF
V: TRBV30; D: .; J: TRBJ2-1; size: .; DNA: TGTGCCTGGAGCCAGACTAGGAATGAGCAGTTCTTC; CDR3: CAWSQTRNEQFF
V: TRBV7-8; D: TRBD1; J: TRBJ2-7; size: .; DNA: TGTGCCAGCAGCCTGGACAGGGGGGCCTACGAGCAGTACTTC; CDR3: CASSLDRGAYEQYF
V: TRBV5-5; D: TRBD1; J: TRBJ2-7; size: .; DNA: TGTGCCAGCAGCTCAGGACAGGCGAACTACGAGCAGTACTTC; CDR3: CASSSGQANYEQYF
V: TRBV6-6; D: TRBD2; J: TRBJ2-1; size: once; DNA: TGTGCCAGCACCACCGGGACTAGCGGGTACAATGAGCAGTTCTTC; CDR3: CASTTGTSGYNEQFF
V: TRBV18; D: .; J: TRBJ1-2; size: .; DNA: TGTGCCAGCTCACGACAGTACTATGGCTACACCTTC; CDR3: CASSRQYYGYTF
V: TRBV21-1; D: .; J: TRBJ1-5; size: .; DNA: TGTGCCAGCACCCTATGGGCCTTGAGCAATCAGCCCCAGCATTTT; CDR3: CASTLWALSNQPQHF
V: TRBV19; D: .; J: TRBJ2-2; size: .; DNA: TGTGCCAGTAGTATAGGCAGGACTTCTTACACCGGGGAGCTGTTTTTT; CDR3: CASSIGRTSYTGELFF
V: TRBV2; D: TRBD1; J: TRBJ2-7; size: .; DNA: TGTGCCAGCAGTAGTGTATTTGACAGGGTGCCCTACGAGCAGTACTTC; CDR3: CASSSVFDRVPYEQYF
V: TRBV10-1; D: TRBD1; J: TRBJ2-2; size: few; DNA: TGCGCCAGCAGCGCCCATAAGGGGGCAAGTACCGGGGAGCTGTTTTTT; CDR3: CASSAHKGASTGELFF
V: TRBV18; D: .; J: TRBJ1-2; size: .; DNA: TGTGCCAGCTCACCACTGTATCAGGGTAGGGTGAACTATGGCTACACCTTC; CDR3: CASSPLYQGRVNYGYTF
V: TRBV5-1; D: TRBD1; J: TRBJ2-3; size: once; DNA: TGCGCCAGCAGCTTTTATAGCCCGACAGGGGGGAGCACAGATACGCAGTATTTT; CDR3: CASSFYSPTGGSTDTQYF
V: TRBV9; D: .; J: TRBJ2-1; size: .; DNA: TGTGCCAGCAGCGTAGGGGGGGCCTACAATGAGCAGTTCTTC; CDR3: CASSVGGAYNEQFF
V: TRBV19; D: TRBD1; J: TRBJ1-4; size: .; DNA: TGTGCCAGTAGACAACAGGGGACAGGGAACGGAAAACTGTTTTTT; CDR3: CASRQQGTGNGKLFF
V: TRBV7-8; D: .; J: TRBJ1-2; size: .; DNA: TGTGCCAGCAGCTTAGAGGCTGAGACAGTTCCCATCAACTATGGCTACACCTTC; CDR3: CASSLEAETVPINYGYTF
V: TRBV7-8; D: TRBD1; J: TRBJ1-3; size: .; DNA: TGTGCCAGCAGCCCACAGGACAGGCGATTCTCTGGAAACACCATATATTTT; CDR3: CASSPQDRRFSGNTIYF
V: TRBV28; D: TRBD1; J: TRBJ2-7; size: .; DNA: TGTGCCAGCAGCTTTGTCCCCCGGGACAGGACATACGAGCAGTACTTC; CDR3: CASSFVPRDRTYEQYF
V: TRBV10-3; D: .; J: TRBJ1-2; size: .; DNA: TGTGCCGCATACACCGCGGGGTTGAGGGGCTACACCTTC; CDR3: CAAYTAGLRGYTF
V: TRBV7-2; D: .; J: TRBJ2-2; size: once; DNA: TGTGCCAGCAGCTTAGGGGGCCTGAACACCGGGGAGCTGTTTTTT; CDR3: CASSLGGLNTGELFF
V: TRBV6-5; D: .; J: TRBJ1-6; size: few; DNA: TGTGCCAGCTCCAGGAAGGGGGAGGGTAATTCACCCCTCCACTTT; CDR3: CASSRKGEGNSPLHF
V: TRBV5-1; D: .; J: TRBJ2-3; size: .; DNA: TGCGCCAGCAGCCCGAGCACAGATACGCAGTATTTT; CDR3: CASSPSTDTQYF
V: TRBV9; D: .; J: TRBJ1-2; size: .; DNA: TGTGCCAGCAGCGAACAACCCTCAGAAACCTATGGCTACACCTTC; CDR3: CASSEQPSETYGYTF
V: TRBV30; D: .; J: TRBJ1-5; size: .; DNA: TGTGCCTGGAGCCCGCTCGGGACACATAGCAATCAGCCCCAGCATTTT; CDR3: CAWSPLGTHSNQPQHF
V: TRBV29-1; D: .; J: TRBJ2-7; size: .; DNA: TGCAGCGTTGAGACAATATCCGAGCAGTACTTC; CDR3: CSVETISEQYF
V: TRBV18; D: .; J: TRBJ2-1; size: once; DNA: TGTGCCAGCTCACCACTCAAGCTTCGGGGGAATGAGCAGTTCTTC; CDR3: CASSPLKLRGNEQFF
V: TRBV6-2/TRBV6-3; D: TRBD2; J: TRBJ2-2; size: .; DNA: TGTGCCAGCAGTTACATACTCGGCGGGAGTGACACCGGGGAGCTGTTTTTT; CDR3: CASSYILGGSDTGELFF
V: TRBV7-2; D: TRBD1; J: TRBJ1-1; size: .; DNA: TGTGCCAGCAGCTTAGCAGTAATACCGGGACAGCTCATGAACACTGAAGCTTTCTTT; CDR3: CASSLAVIPGQLMNTEAFF
V: TRBV7-9; D: .; J: TRBJ1-3; size: .; DNA: TGTGCCAGCAGCACATCCGGGACGGGAGCCACCATATATTTT; CDR3: CASSTSGTGATIYF
V: TRBV30; D: .; J: TRBJ2-1; size: .; DNA: TGTGCCTGGAGTGTACTTCAGGGAACCCACAATGAGCAGTTCTTC; CDR3: CAWSVLQGTHNEQFF
V: TRBV5-4; D: TRBD1; J: TRBJ1-2; size: .; DNA: TGTGCCAGCAGCTCTGGACAGGGAATTTATGGCTACACCTTC; CDR3: CASSSGQGIYGYTF
V: TRBV18; D: .; J: TRBJ2-1; size: .; DNA: TGTGCCAGCTCACCTTCCTTAGATGCTTACAATGAGCAGTTCTTC; CDR3: CASSPSLDAYNEQFF
V: TRBV28; D: TRBD1; J: TRBJ2-7; size: .; DNA: TGTGCCAGCAGCCGTCGATTCGACAGGGGGAAATACGAGCAGTACTTC; CDR3: CASSRRFDRGKYEQYF
V: TRBV9; D: .; J: TRBJ1-4; size: .; DNA: TGTGCCAGCAGCCCACACACCCGCACCACTAATGAAAAACTGTTTTTT; CDR3: CASSPHTRTTNEKLFF
V: TRBV19; D: TRBD1; J: TRBJ1-5; size: .; DNA: TGTGCCAGTAGGAACCAGGACAGGGGCCTGGAGGGGCCCCAGCATTTT; CDR3: CASRNQDRGLEGPQHF
V: TRBV19; D: .; J: TRBJ1-6; size: .; DNA: TGTGCCAGTAGTGCGAGAACTGCTTCACCCCTCCACTTT; CDR3: CASSARTASPLHF
V: TRBV28; D: .; J: TRBJ1-2; size: few; DNA: TGTGCCAGCAGACTTGAAAATATCAGAGGTTACACCTTC; CDR3: CASRLENIRGYTF